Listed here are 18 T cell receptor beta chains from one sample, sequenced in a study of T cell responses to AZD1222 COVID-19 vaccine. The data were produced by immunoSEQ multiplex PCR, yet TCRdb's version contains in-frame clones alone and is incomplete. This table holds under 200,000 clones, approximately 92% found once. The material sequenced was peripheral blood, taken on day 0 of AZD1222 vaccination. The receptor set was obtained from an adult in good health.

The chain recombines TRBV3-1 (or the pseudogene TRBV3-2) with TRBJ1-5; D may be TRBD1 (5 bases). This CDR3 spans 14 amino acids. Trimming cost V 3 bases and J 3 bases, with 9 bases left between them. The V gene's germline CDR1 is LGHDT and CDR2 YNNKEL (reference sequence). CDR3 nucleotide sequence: TGTGCCAGCAGCCATAGGGGCTCCAATCAGCCCCAGCATTTT. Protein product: CASSHRGSNQPQHF.

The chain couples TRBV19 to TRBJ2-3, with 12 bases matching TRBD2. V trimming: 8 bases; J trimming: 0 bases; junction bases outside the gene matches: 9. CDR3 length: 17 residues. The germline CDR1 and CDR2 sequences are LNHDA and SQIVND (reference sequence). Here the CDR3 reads CASSRTSGAPSTDTQYF. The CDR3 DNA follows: TGTGCCAGTTCCCGGACTAGCGGGGCCCCAAGCACAGATACGCAGTATTTT.

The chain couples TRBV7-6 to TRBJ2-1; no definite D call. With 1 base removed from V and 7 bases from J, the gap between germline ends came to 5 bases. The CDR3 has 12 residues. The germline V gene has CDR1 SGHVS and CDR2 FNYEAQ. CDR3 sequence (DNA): TGTGCCAGCAGCTTAGTGGGAAATGAGCAGTTCTTC. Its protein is CASSLVGNEQFF.

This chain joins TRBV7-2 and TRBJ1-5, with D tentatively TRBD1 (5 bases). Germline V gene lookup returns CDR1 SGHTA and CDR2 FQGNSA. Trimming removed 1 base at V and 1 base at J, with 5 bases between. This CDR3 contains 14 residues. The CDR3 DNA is TGTGCCAGCAGCTTAGACAGGAGCAATCAGCCCCAGCATTTT. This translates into CASSLDRSNQPQHF.

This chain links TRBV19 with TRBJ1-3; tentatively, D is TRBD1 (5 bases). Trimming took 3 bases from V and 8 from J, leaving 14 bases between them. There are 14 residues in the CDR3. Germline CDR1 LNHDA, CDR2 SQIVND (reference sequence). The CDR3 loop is CASSIAGPGDTIYF. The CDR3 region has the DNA TGTGCCAGTAGTATTGCGGGACCCGGGGACACCATATATTTT.

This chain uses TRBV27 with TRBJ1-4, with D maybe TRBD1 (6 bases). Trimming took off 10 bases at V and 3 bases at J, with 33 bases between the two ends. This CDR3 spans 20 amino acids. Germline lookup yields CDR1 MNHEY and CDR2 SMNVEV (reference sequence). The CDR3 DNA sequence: TGTGCCATCCCCTCAGATCAGGGGCTCGACCTCCCGAGTCCTAATGAAAAACTGTTTTTT. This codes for CAIPSDQGLDLPSPNEKLFF. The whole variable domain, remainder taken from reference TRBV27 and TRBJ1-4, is EAQVTQNPRYLITVTGKKLTVTCSQNMNHEYMSWYRQDPGLGLRQIYYSMNVEVTDKGDVPEGYKVSRKEKRNFPLILESPSPNQTSLYFCAIPSDQGLDLPSPNEKLFFGSGTQLSVL.

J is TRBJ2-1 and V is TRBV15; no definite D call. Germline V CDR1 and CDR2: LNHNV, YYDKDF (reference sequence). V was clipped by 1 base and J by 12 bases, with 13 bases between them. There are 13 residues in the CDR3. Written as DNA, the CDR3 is TGTGCCACCAGCAGAGCTACACCCGTTCGGCAGTTCTTC. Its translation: CATSRATPVRQFF.

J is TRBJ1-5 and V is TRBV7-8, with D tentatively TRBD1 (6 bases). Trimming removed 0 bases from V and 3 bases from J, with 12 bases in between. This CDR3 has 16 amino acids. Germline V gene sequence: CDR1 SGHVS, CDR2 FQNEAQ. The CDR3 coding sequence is TGTGCCAGCAGCTTAGCCCCCCAGGGGTTCAATCAGCCCCAGCATTTT. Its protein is CASSLAPQGFNQPQHF.

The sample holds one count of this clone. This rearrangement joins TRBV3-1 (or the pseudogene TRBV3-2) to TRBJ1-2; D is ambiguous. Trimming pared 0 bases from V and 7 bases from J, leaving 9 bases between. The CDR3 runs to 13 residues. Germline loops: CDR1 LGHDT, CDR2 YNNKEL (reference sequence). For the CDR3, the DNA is TGTGCCAGCAGCCAAGAAGTCCCGGTTGGCTACACCTTC. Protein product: CASSQEVPVGYTF.

The CDR3 reads CASSARASIGQETQYF. DNA for the CDR3: TGTGCCAGCAGCGCACGGGCGTCGATTGGGCAAGAGACCCAGTACTTC. V gene TRBV9 combines with J gene TRBJ2-5, with D uncertain. V was clipped by 3 bases and J by 2 bases, with 17 bases between them. Germline V gene data show CDR1 as SGDLS and CDR2 as YYNGEE. The CDR3 is 16 amino acids.

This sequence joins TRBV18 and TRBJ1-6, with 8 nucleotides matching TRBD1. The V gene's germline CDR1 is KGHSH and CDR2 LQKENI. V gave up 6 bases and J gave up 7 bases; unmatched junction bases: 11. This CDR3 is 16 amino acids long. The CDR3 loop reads CASSPLSGQVNSPLHF. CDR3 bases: TGTGCCAGCTCGCCCCTCTCGGGACAGGTGAATTCACCCCTCCACTTT.

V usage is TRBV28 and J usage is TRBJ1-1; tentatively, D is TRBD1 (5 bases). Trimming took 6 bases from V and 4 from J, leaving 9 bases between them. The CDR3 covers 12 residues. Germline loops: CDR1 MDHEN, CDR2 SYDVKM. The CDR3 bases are TGTGCCAGCAGGTCGGGGGGCACTGAAGCTTTCTTT. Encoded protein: CASRSGGTEAFF.

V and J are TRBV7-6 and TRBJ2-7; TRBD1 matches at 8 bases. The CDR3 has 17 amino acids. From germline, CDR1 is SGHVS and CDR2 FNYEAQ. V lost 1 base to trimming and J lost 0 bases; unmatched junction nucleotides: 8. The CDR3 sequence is CASSLVAGGQASYEQYF. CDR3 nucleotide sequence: TGTGCCAGCAGCTTAGTAGCTGGGGGACAGGCCTCCTACGAGCAGTACTTC.

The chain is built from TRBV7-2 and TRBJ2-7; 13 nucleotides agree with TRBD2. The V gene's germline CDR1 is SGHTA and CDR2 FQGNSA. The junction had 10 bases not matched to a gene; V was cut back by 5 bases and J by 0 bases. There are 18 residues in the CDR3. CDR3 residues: CASSARLAGGFVSYEQYF. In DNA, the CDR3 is TGTGCCAGCAGCGCCAGACTAGCGGGGGGCTTCGTCTCCTACGAGCAGTACTTC. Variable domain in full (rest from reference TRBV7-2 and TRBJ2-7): GAGVSQSPSNKVTEKGKDVELRCDPISGHTALYWYRQSLGQGLEFLIYFQGNSAPDKSGLPSDRFSAERTGGSVSTLTIQRTQQEDSAVYLCASSARLAGGFVSYEQYFGPGTRLTVT.

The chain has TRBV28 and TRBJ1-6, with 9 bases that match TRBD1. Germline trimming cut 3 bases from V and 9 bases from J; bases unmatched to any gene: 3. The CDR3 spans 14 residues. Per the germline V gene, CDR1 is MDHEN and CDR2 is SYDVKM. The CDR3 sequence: CASSFTGGFSPLHF. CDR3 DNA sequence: TGTGCCAGCAGTTTTACAGGGGGCTTTTCACCCCTCCACTTT. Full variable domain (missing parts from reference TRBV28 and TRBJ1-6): DVKVTQSSRYLVKRTGEKVFLECVQDMDHENMFWYRQDPGLGLRLIYFSYDVKMKEKGDIPEGYSVSREKKERFSLILESASTNQTSMYLCASSFTGGFSPLHFGNGTRLTVT.

The CDR3 here is CASRDNRGGGGNTIYF. The CDR3 coding sequence is TGTGCCAGTAGAGATAACAGGGGAGGCGGAGGAAACACCATATATTTT. This chain links TRBV19 with TRBJ1-3, with TRBD1 matching over 7 bases. The germline gives CDR1 LNHDA, CDR2 SQIVND (reference sequence). There are 16 residues in the CDR3. V lost 6 bases to trimming and J lost 4 bases; unmatched junction nucleotides: 12. Supplemented by reference TRBV19 and TRBJ1-3, the full variable domain reads DGGITQSPKYLFRKEGQNVTLSCEQNLNHDAMYWYRQDPGQGLRLIYYSQIVNDFQKGDIAEGYSVSREKKESFPLTVTSAQKNPTAFYLCASRDNRGGGGNTIYFGEGSWLTVV.

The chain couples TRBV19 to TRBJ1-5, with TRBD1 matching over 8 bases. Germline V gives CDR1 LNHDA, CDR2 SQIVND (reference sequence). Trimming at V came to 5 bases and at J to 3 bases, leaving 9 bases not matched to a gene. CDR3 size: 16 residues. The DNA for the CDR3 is TGTGCCAGTAGTTTTTGGCAGGGGGCGACCAATCAGCCCCAGCATTTT. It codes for CASSFWQGATNQPQHF.

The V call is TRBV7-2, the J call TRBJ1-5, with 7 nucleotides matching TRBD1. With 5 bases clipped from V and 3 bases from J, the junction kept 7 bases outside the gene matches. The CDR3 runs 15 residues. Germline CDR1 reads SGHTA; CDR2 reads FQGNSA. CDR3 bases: TGTGCCAGCAGCCTAGGAGGGACAGACAATCAGCCCCAGCATTTT. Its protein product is CASSLGGTDNQPQHF.